These 21 T cell receptor beta chains came from one sample sequenced in a study of CXCR3-negative and CXCR3-positive naive CD8 T cells. The antigens for these receptors are not known. UMI-labeled TRB cDNA libraries were prepared by 5' RACE. TCRdb reprocessed the 5' RACE reads, with one entry per CDR3 protein and no DNA. Its table records 150,000 to 160,000 distinct CDR3 sequences. Points from the study as a whole: CXCR3-positive naive cells carried more hydrophobic TRB CDR3s than CXCR3-negative ones.

Material for sequencing was naive CXCR3+ CD8+ T cells from blood. Subset meaning: CD45RO-CCR7+CD27+CD95- naive CD8+ T cells expressing CXCR3 (TNR3+). These receptors were obtained from a human donor in good health. Some clones in this sample may be carry-over from other donors' samples.

The CDR3 region is CARLLGASYEQYF. The rearrangement uses TRBV23-1 and TRBJ2-7; TCRdb calls TRBD1, which cannot be checked without DNA. TRBV23-1 carries the ORF label, with uncertain function. The CDR3 has 13 residues.

The CDR3 is CASSSPWGQGAYNEQFF. This chain joins TRBV12-3 or TRBV12-4 and TRBJ2-1; TCRdb names TRBD1, which stays unverified in the absence of DNA. The CDR3 has 17 amino acids.

The V call is TRBV28, the J call TRBJ2-7; the TRBD2 assignment by TCRdb is unverifiable without DNA. The CDR3 loop spans 15 amino acids. CDR1 and CDR2 from the germline V gene are MDHEN and SYDVKM. The CDR3 reads CASRPSGTNSYEQYF.

CDR3 region: CASSLWGISYEQYF. This sequence joins TRBV5-4 and TRBJ2-7; the TRBD1 assignment by TCRdb is unverifiable without DNA. CDR1 and CDR2 (germline): SGHNT, YYREEE (reference sequence). The CDR3 spans 14 residues.

The chain is built from TRBV20-1 and TRBJ2-3; TCRdb lists TRBD2, though no DNA is available to test this call. The germline V gene encodes CDR1 DFQATT and CDR2 SNEGSKA (reference sequence). The CDR3 is 16 amino acids. The CDR3 loop is CSARDLVASGTDTQYF.

The rearrangement uses TRBV5-6 and TRBJ2-1; without DNA, the TCRdb call of TRBD2 cannot be checked. There are 15 residues in the CDR3. CDR1 is SGHDT and CDR2 is YYEEEE in the germline V gene. The CDR3 protein is CASSLGSPSWDEQFF.

The chain carries TRBV13 and TRBJ1-1; TCRdb gives TRBD1 as the D gene, but with no DNA this cannot be confirmed. CDR3 length: 14 residues. CDR1 and CDR2 (germline): PRHDT, FYEKMQ (reference sequence). The CDR3 is CASSPRTGITEAFF.

V and J are TRBV7-8 and TRBJ1-4; TCRdb's D gene call, TRBD1, goes unchecked for lack of DNA. The germline CDR1 and CDR2 sequences are SGHVS and FQNEAQ. CDR3 size: 14 residues. The CDR3 reads CASRPPRSDEKLFF.

This chain connects TRBV15 to TRBJ2-3; TCRdb's D call of TRBD1 is untestable without DNA. Per the germline V gene, CDR1 is LNHNV and CDR2 is YYDKDF (reference sequence). The CDR3 has 16 amino acids. Here the CDR3 reads CATSRGGAGDTDTQYF.

The CDR3 here is CSVDSGGANTGELFF. J is TRBJ2-2 and V is TRBV29-1; the D call from TCRdb, TRBD2, cannot be confirmed without DNA. Germline V gene lookup returns CDR1 SQVTM and CDR2 ANQGSEA. CDR3 size: 15 residues.

The chain recombines TRBV27 with TRBJ2-3. The CDR3 has 13 amino acids. Germline loops: CDR1 MNHEY, CDR2 SMNVEV (reference sequence). The chain's CDR3 is CASSAHSGDTQYF.

This chain links TRBV18 with TRBJ2-5. The CDR3 runs 12 residues. Germline lookup yields CDR1 KGHSH and CDR2 LQKENI. This CDR3 is CASSPNQETQYF.

The genes are TRBV7-2 and TRBJ2-1; the D call of TRBD2 rests on TCRdb alone, since no DNA is present to check it. The germline V gene encodes CDR1 SGHTA and CDR2 FQGNSA. CDR3 length equals 16 residues. The CDR3 loop is CASSGWTSGNHNEQFF.

The chain couples TRBV6-1 to TRBJ1-2. Germline CDR1 MNHNS, CDR2 SASEGT. The CDR3 sequence is 13 residues long. This CDR3 is CASSHDTSYGYTF.

V is TRBV5-1 and J is TRBJ2-3; the D gene TCRdb calls, TRBD2, cannot be checked with no DNA. Per germline, CDR1 SGHRS and CDR2 YFSETQ. There are 16 residues in the CDR3. The CDR3 sequence: CASSPSGRALSDTQYF. The complete variable domain, with remaining parts taken from reference TRBV5-1 and TRBJ2-3, reads KAGVTQTPRYLIKTRGQQVTLSCSPISGHRSVSWYQQTPGQGLQFLFEYFSETQRNKGNFPGRFSGRQFSNSRSEMNVSTLELGDSALYLCASSPSGRALSDTQYFGPGTRLTVL.

The CDR3 sequence is CASSVGPDRVLYNEQFF. The J gene is TRBJ2-1, the V gene TRBV9; TCRdb picks TRBD1, but there is no DNA to check that call. The germline V gene encodes CDR1 SGDLS and CDR2 YYNGEE. The CDR3 loop spans 17 amino acids.

J is TRBJ1-4 and V is TRBV20-1. This CDR3 has 17 amino acids. Germline values: CDR1 DFQATT, CDR2 SNEGSKA (reference sequence). CDR3: CSANHMEADATNEKLFF.

The chain links TRBV5-1 to TRBJ2-1; TCRdb proposes TRBD2, but this gene call is untestable without DNA. Germline CDR1 reads SGHRS; CDR2 reads YFSETQ. This CDR3 is 19 amino acids long. The CDR3 loop is CASSPAGTSGGWGYNEQFF.

The J gene is TRBJ1-2, the V gene TRBV5-1; as DNA is missing, the TRBD1 call by TCRdb cannot be tested. The CDR3 loop spans 15 amino acids. The V gene's germline CDR1 is SGHRS and CDR2 YFSETQ. CDR3 region: CASSLVGLTDYGYTF.

The chain employs TRBV10-3 and TRBJ2-3; TCRdb's D call, TRBD2, is unchecked because there is no DNA. The CDR3 has 17 amino acids. Germline assignment: CDR1 ENHRY and CDR2 SYGVKD. CDR3 residues: CAISEGLAGGYTDTQYF.

This chain joins TRBV5-1 and TRBJ1-1. CDR3 length: 14 amino acids. Germline V gives CDR1 SGHRS, CDR2 YFSETQ. The CDR3 loop reads CASSLAGEVTEAFF.